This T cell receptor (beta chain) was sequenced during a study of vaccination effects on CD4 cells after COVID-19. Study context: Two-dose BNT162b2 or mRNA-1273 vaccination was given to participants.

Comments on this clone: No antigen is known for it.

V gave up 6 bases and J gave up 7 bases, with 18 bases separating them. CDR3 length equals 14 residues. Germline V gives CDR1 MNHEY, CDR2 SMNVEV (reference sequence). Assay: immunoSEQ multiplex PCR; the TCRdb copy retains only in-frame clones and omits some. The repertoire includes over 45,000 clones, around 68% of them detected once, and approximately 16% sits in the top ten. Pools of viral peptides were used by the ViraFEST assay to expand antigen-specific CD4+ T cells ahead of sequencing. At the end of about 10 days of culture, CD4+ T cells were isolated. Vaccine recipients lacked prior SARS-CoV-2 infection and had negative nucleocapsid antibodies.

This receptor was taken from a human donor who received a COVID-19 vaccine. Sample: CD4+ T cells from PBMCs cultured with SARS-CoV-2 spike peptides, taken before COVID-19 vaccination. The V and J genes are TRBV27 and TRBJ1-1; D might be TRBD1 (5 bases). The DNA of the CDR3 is TGTGCCAGCAGCACGGGGGTGAGGGGTGGTGAAGCTTTCTTT. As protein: CASSTGVRGGEAFF.